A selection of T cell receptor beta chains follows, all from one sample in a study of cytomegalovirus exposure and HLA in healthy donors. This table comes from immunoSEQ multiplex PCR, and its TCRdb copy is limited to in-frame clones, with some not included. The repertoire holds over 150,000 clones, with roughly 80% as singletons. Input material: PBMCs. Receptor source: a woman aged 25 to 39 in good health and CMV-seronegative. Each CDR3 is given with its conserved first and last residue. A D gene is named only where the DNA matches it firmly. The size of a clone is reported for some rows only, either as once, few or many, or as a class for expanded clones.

cdr3_aa: CASSLSGTDYYGYTF; cdr3_nt: TGTGCCAGCAGCCTATCGGGGACAGACTACTATGGCTACACCTTC; clone_size: NA; v_call: TRBV5-6; j_call: TRBJ1-2; d_call: TRBD1
cdr3_aa: CASSLTTVGSPLHF; cdr3_nt: TGCGCCAGCAGCTTGACGACAGTAGGATCACCCCTCCACTTT; clone_size: few; v_call: TRBV5-1; j_call: TRBJ1-6; d_call: NA
cdr3_aa: CASSEAGTLYNEQFF; cdr3_nt: TGTGCCAGCAGTGAAGCAGGGACACTATACAATGAGCAGTTCTTC; clone_size: NA; v_call: TRBV6-1; j_call: TRBJ2-1; d_call: NA
cdr3_aa: CASSPPGGALPYNEQFF; cdr3_nt: TGTGCCAGCAGCCCCCCCGGCGGGGCCCTTCCCTACAATGAGCAGTTCTTC; clone_size: NA; v_call: TRBV7-6; j_call: TRBJ2-1; d_call: NA
cdr3_aa: CASSFGGTRNTEAFF; cdr3_nt: TGTGCCAGCAGCTTCGGCGGTACACGGAACACTGAAGCTTTCTTT; clone_size: NA; v_call: TRBV7-9; j_call: TRBJ1-1; d_call: NA
cdr3_aa: CASSEAGRLTDTQYF; cdr3_nt: TGTGCCAGCAGTGAAGCGGGGCGTTTAACAGATACGCAGTATTTT; clone_size: NA; v_call: TRBV6-1; j_call: TRBJ2-3; d_call: NA
cdr3_aa: CASRPFKTGGNGYTF; cdr3_nt: TGTGCCAGCAGACCCTTTAAGACAGGGGGTAATGGCTACACCTTC; clone_size: NA; v_call: TRBV27; j_call: TRBJ1-2; d_call: TRBD1
cdr3_aa: CAIGGQGEDTF; cdr3_nt: TGTGCCATCGGGGGGCAGGGGGAAGACACCTTC; clone_size: once; v_call: TRBV10-3; j_call: TRBJ1-2; d_call: TRBD1
cdr3_aa: CASSLVQGGETQYF; cdr3_nt: TGCGCCAGCAGCTTGGTCCAGGGAGGAGAGACCCAGTACTTC; clone_size: NA; v_call: TRBV5-1; j_call: TRBJ2-5; d_call: NA
cdr3_aa: CASSLTGQPFNYGYTF; cdr3_nt: TGTGCCAGCAGCCTTACGGGACAGCCTTTCAACTATGGCTACACCTTC; clone_size: NA; v_call: TRBV7-3; j_call: TRBJ1-2; d_call: TRBD1
cdr3_aa: CASSLAIFGADTQYF; cdr3_nt: TGTGCCAGCAGCTTAGCGATTTTCGGGGCAGATACGCAGTATTTT; clone_size: NA; v_call: TRBV7-2; j_call: TRBJ2-3; d_call: NA
cdr3_aa: CASSSGGLLNTEAFF; cdr3_nt: TGTGCCAGCTCATCGGGGGGGCTCTTGAACACTGAAGCTTTCTTT; clone_size: NA; v_call: TRBV18; j_call: TRBJ1-1; d_call: NA
cdr3_aa: CASSALSSYNEQFF; cdr3_nt: TGTGCCAGCAGCGCTCTGAGCTCCTACAATGAGCAGTTCTTC; clone_size: NA; v_call: TRBV27; j_call: TRBJ2-1; d_call: NA
cdr3_aa: CASSEGLAALYGYTF; cdr3_nt: TGCGCCAGCAGTGAAGGGTTAGCGGCGCTCTATGGCTACACCTTC; clone_size: NA; v_call: TRBV10-2; j_call: TRBJ1-2; d_call: NA
cdr3_aa: CASSRFQVLAGNTGELFF; cdr3_nt: TGTGCCAGCTCACGCTTCCAGGTACTAGCGGGGAACACCGGGGAGCTGTTTTTT; clone_size: NA; v_call: TRBV18; j_call: TRBJ2-2; d_call: TRBD2
cdr3_aa: CASSPDSGISDTQYF; cdr3_nt: TGCGCCAGCAGCCCAGATAGCGGGATTTCAGATACGCAGTATTTT; clone_size: NA; v_call: TRBV5-1; j_call: TRBJ2-3; d_call: TRBD2
cdr3_aa: CASSDLVTDNEQFF; cdr3_nt: TGTGCCAGCAGTGACCTAGTAACGGACAATGAGCAGTTCTTC; clone_size: NA; v_call: TRBV6-4; j_call: TRBJ2-1; d_call: NA
cdr3_aa: CASSALHRGQETQYF; cdr3_nt: TGCGCCAGCAGCGCCCTCCACAGGGGACAAGAGACCCAGTACTTC; clone_size: NA; v_call: TRBV5-1; j_call: TRBJ2-5; d_call: TRBD1
cdr3_aa: CASSYRGRIDGYTF; cdr3_nt: TGTGCCAGCAGCTACAGGGGGCGCATAGATGGCTACACCTTC; clone_size: few; v_call: TRBV5-4; j_call: TRBJ1-2; d_call: TRBD1
cdr3_aa: CASSPSGSYNEQFF; cdr3_nt: TGTGCCAGTAGCCCTAGCGGGAGTTACAATGAGCAGTTCTTC; clone_size: NA; v_call: TRBV19; j_call: TRBJ2-1; d_call: TRBD2
cdr3_aa: CASSLGAGGNEQFF; cdr3_nt: TGTGCCAGCAGCTTGGGAGCGGGTGGCAATGAGCAGTTCTTC; clone_size: NA; v_call: TRBV5-5; j_call: TRBJ2-1; d_call: NA
cdr3_aa: CAWSVGGGYPF; cdr3_nt: TGTGCCTGGAGTGTTGGAGGTGGCTACCCCTTC; clone_size: NA; v_call: TRBV30; j_call: TRBJ1-2; d_call: NA
cdr3_aa: CASSLPVAGGHNEQFF; cdr3_nt: TGCGCCAGCAGCTTGCCCGTAGCGGGAGGGCACAATGAGCAGTTCTTC; clone_size: NA; v_call: TRBV5-1; j_call: TRBJ2-1; d_call: TRBD2
cdr3_aa: CASSVDTQTSGSYNEQFF; cdr3_nt: TGTGCCAGCAGCGTAGACACCCAGACTAGCGGGAGCTACAATGAGCAGTTCTTC; clone_size: NA; v_call: TRBV9; j_call: TRBJ2-1; d_call: TRBD2
cdr3_aa: CASSLGGQGRYYGYTF; cdr3_nt: TGTGCCAGCAGCTTAGGGGGGCAGGGGCGATACTATGGCTACACCTTC; clone_size: NA; v_call: TRBV7-9; j_call: TRBJ1-2; d_call: NA
cdr3_aa: CASSSTAQGRAGGYTF; cdr3_nt: TGTGCCAGCAGTTCAACGGCTCAGGGGAGGGCTGGTGGCTACACCTTC; clone_size: NA; v_call: TRBV6-6; j_call: TRBJ1-2; d_call: NA
cdr3_aa: CASRGLAGGQETQYF; cdr3_nt: TGTGCCAGCAGGGGGCTAGCGGGAGGCCAAGAGACCCAGTACTTC; clone_size: NA; v_call: TRBV6-1; j_call: TRBJ2-5; d_call: TRBD2
cdr3_aa: CASSFGGGTEAFF; cdr3_nt: TGTGCCAGCAGTTTTGGGGGGGGCACTGAAGCTTTCTTT; clone_size: few; v_call: TRBV27; j_call: TRBJ1-1; d_call: NA
cdr3_aa: CASSFGENTEAFF; cdr3_nt: TGCGCCAGCAGCTTCGGGGAGAACACTGAAGCTTTCTTT; clone_size: few; v_call: TRBV5-1; j_call: TRBJ1-1; d_call: NA
cdr3_aa: CASSLGAGGGPEAFF; cdr3_nt: TGTGCCAGCAGCTTAGGCGCAGGGGGCGGACCTGAAGCTTTCTTT; clone_size: few; v_call: TRBV13; j_call: TRBJ1-1; d_call: TRBD1
cdr3_aa: CASSFRGTNYEQYF; cdr3_nt: TGTGCCAGCAGCTTCCGGGGAACAAACTACGAGCAGTACTTC; clone_size: few; v_call: TRBV5-6; j_call: TRBJ2-7; d_call: NA
cdr3_aa: CASSYSLAGGQETQYF; cdr3_nt: TGTGCCAGCAGTTACTCACTAGCGGGAGGGCAGGAGACCCAGTACTTC; clone_size: NA; v_call: TRBV6-6; j_call: TRBJ2-5; d_call: TRBD2
cdr3_aa: CASSQTSGIYNEQFF; cdr3_nt: TGTGCCAGCAGCCAGACTAGCGGGATTTACAATGAGCAGTTCTTC; clone_size: NA; v_call: TRBV7-8; j_call: TRBJ2-1; d_call: TRBD2
cdr3_aa: CASSSTGDGGELFF; cdr3_nt: TGTGCCAGCAGCTCGACAGGGGATGGCGGGGAGCTGTTTTTT; clone_size: NA; v_call: TRBV7-7; j_call: TRBJ2-2; d_call: TRBD1
cdr3_aa: CASSYSGEQPQHF; cdr3_nt: TGTGCCAGCAGTTACTCAGGGGAACAGCCCCAGCATTTT; clone_size: once; v_call: TRBV6-5; j_call: TRBJ1-5; d_call: NA
cdr3_aa: CASRLRGGTGEAFF; cdr3_nt: TGTGCCAGCAGACTAAGGGGCGGGACCGGAGAAGCTTTCTTT; clone_size: NA; v_call: TRBV6-1; j_call: TRBJ1-1; d_call: NA
cdr3_aa: CASSRSAGGYTDTQYF; cdr3_nt: TGTGCCAGCAGCAGATCCGCGGGGGGATACACAGATACGCAGTATTTT; clone_size: few; v_call: TRBV5-4; j_call: TRBJ2-3; d_call: TRBD2
cdr3_aa: CASSLPKYNEQFF; cdr3_nt: TGTGCCAGCAGCCTACCTAAGTACAATGAGCAGTTCTTC; clone_size: NA; v_call: TRBV28; j_call: TRBJ2-1; d_call: NA
cdr3_aa: CASSLRGEGEKLFF; cdr3_nt: TGCGCCAGCAGCTTGAGAGGGGAGGGTGAAAAACTGTTTTTT; clone_size: NA; v_call: TRBV5-1; j_call: TRBJ1-4; d_call: NA
cdr3_aa: CASSERGPEYEQYF; cdr3_nt: TGTGCCAGCAGTGAAAGGGGGCCTGAATACGAGCAGTACTTC; clone_size: NA; v_call: TRBV6-1; j_call: TRBJ2-7; d_call: TRBD1
cdr3_aa: CASSVSIAGETYSYNEQFF; cdr3_nt: TGCGCCAGCAGCGTCTCTATAGCAGGGGAGACCTACTCCTACAATGAGCAGTTCTTC; clone_size: NA; v_call: TRBV5-1; j_call: TRBJ2-1; d_call: NA
cdr3_aa: CASSQAGVGGYPF; cdr3_nt: TGCGCCAGCAGCCAAGCAGGGGTAGGGGGCTACCCCTTC; clone_size: NA; v_call: TRBV4-1; j_call: TRBJ1-2; d_call: TRBD1
cdr3_aa: CASSPVEGEGYTF; cdr3_nt: TGTGCCAGCAGCCCCGTAGAGGGAGAGGGCTACACCTTC; clone_size: NA; v_call: TRBV5-4; j_call: TRBJ1-2; d_call: NA
cdr3_aa: CASSVGPGYEQYF; cdr3_nt: TGTGCCAGCAGCGTAGGGCCAGGTTACGAGCAGTACTTC; clone_size: NA; v_call: TRBV9; j_call: TRBJ2-7; d_call: NA
cdr3_aa: CASSLVTSGSYNEQFF; cdr3_nt: TGCGCCAGCAGCTTGGTGACTAGCGGGAGCTACAATGAGCAGTTCTTC; clone_size: NA; v_call: TRBV5-1; j_call: TRBJ2-1; d_call: TRBD2
cdr3_aa: CASSPTGGTGSSYEQYF; cdr3_nt: TGTGCCAGCTCACCTACTGGCGGGACAGGGAGCTCCTACGAGCAGTACTTC; clone_size: NA; v_call: TRBV18; j_call: TRBJ2-7; d_call: TRBD1
cdr3_aa: CASSPTPGEYGYTF; cdr3_nt: TGTGCCAGCAGCCCAACCCCAGGGGAATATGGCTACACCTTC; clone_size: NA; v_call: TRBV9; j_call: TRBJ1-2; d_call: NA
cdr3_aa: CASSLALSNTEAFF; cdr3_nt: TGTGCCAGCAGTTTAGCACTTTCGAACACTGAAGCTTTCTTT; clone_size: NA; v_call: TRBV27; j_call: TRBJ1-1; d_call: NA
cdr3_aa: CAWGSGRTEAFF; cdr3_nt: TGTGCCTGGGGATCCGGGAGGACTGAAGCTTTCTTT; clone_size: NA; v_call: TRBV30; j_call: TRBJ1-1; d_call: NA
cdr3_aa: CASSQRGPTEAFF; cdr3_nt: TGCGCCAGCAGCCAACGAGGGCCCACTGAAGCTTTCTTT; clone_size: few; v_call: TRBV4-1; j_call: TRBJ1-1; d_call: NA
cdr3_aa: CASSSLTSRGGLYYGYTF; cdr3_nt: TGTGCCAGCAGCTCACTTACCTCCCGGGGGGGTCTTTACTATGGCTACACCTTC; clone_size: NA; v_call: TRBV28; j_call: TRBJ1-2; d_call: NA
cdr3_aa: CASSLPGWSNQPQHF; cdr3_nt: TGCGCCAGCAGCCTCCCAGGGTGGAGCAATCAGCCCCAGCATTTT; clone_size: few; v_call: TRBV23-1; j_call: TRBJ1-5; d_call: NA
cdr3_aa: CASSLGGQAEAFF; cdr3_nt: TGTGCCAGCAGCTTGGGGGGGCAGGCTGAAGCTTTCTTT; clone_size: NA; v_call: TRBV5-4; j_call: TRBJ1-1; d_call: NA
cdr3_aa: CASSDGRGGTEAFF; cdr3_nt: TGCGCCAGCAGCGACGGCAGGGGAGGGACTGAAGCTTTCTTT; clone_size: NA; v_call: TRBV5-1; j_call: TRBJ1-1; d_call: NA
cdr3_aa: CASSRGDSTDTQYF; cdr3_nt: TGCGCCAGCAGCCGCGGGGACTCCACAGATACGCAGTATTTT; clone_size: NA; v_call: TRBV5-1; j_call: TRBJ2-3; d_call: NA
cdr3_aa: CASSPSRDRGPYEQYF; cdr3_nt: TGTGCCAGCTCCCCTTCCCGGGACAGGGGACCCTACGAGCAGTACTTC; clone_size: NA; v_call: TRBV18; j_call: TRBJ2-7; d_call: TRBD1
cdr3_aa: CASRRRNKNTEAFF; cdr3_nt: TGTGCCAGTAGGAGGAGGAATAAAAACACTGAAGCTTTCTTT; clone_size: NA; v_call: TRBV19; j_call: TRBJ1-1; d_call: NA
cdr3_aa: CASSYADREVYEQYF; cdr3_nt: TGTGCCAGCAGTTACGCGGACAGGGAAGTCTACGAGCAGTACTTC; clone_size: NA; v_call: TRBV6-5; j_call: TRBJ2-7; d_call: TRBD1
cdr3_aa: CASSLAGQAYEQYF; cdr3_nt: TGTGCCAGCAGCTTAGCGGGACAGGCCTACGAGCAGTACTTC; clone_size: NA; v_call: TRBV7-8; j_call: TRBJ2-7; d_call: TRBD1
cdr3_aa: CASSLGPGETDTQYF; cdr3_nt: TGCGCCAGCAGCTTGGGGCCAGGGGAGACAGATACGCAGTATTTT; clone_size: NA; v_call: TRBV5-1; j_call: TRBJ2-3; d_call: NA